The 7 T cell receptor beta chains below were found in one sample sequenced in a study of naive and memory T cell subsets. A UMI-containing oligonucleotide was joined by 3' ligation to the TCR cDNA template. The SP2 primer and nested alpha and beta constant region primers amplified ligated cDNA in four rounds. TCRdb called the 5' RACE reads again in MiXCR, with one record for every CDR3 protein. This table holds tens of thousands of distinct CDR3 sequences, 5.5% to 8.5% found once. The receptors derive from a male donor in good health.

This CDR3 is CASSKGLTGELFF. Here the CDR3 DNA reads TGTGCCAGCAGCAAAGGGCTCACCGGGGAGCTGTTTTTT. The rearrangement uses TRBV21-1 and TRBJ2-2. TRBV21-1 corresponds to a pseudogene. The CDR3 consists of 13 residues.

This clonotype showed up many times. The gene calls are TRBV7-9 and TRBJ1-5; 7 bases agree with TRBD1. Germline V gene sequence: CDR1 SEHNR, CDR2 FQNEAQ (reference sequence). Losses at the gene ends were 5 bases for V and 9 bases for J; bases not matched to a gene: 10. The CDR3 is 14 residues long. The CDR3 coding sequence is TGTGCCAGCAGCCTTACTCAGGGGGATGGGCCCCAGCATTTT. Its protein is CASSLTQGDGPQHF.

This clonotype has at least ten counts. This sequence joins TRBV27 and TRBJ2-7; 7 bases fit TRBD1. CDR3 length: 15 residues. V was pared by 1 base and J by 2 bases, with 5 bases of the junction left unmatched. Germline values: CDR1 MNHEY, CDR2 SMNVEV (reference sequence). Here the CDR3 reads CASSLYRDRAYEQYF. The CDR3 bases are TGTGCCAGCAGTTTATACCGGGACAGAGCCTACGAGCAGTACTTC.

This chain connects TRBV18 to TRBJ1-2, with D possibly being TRBD1 (5 bases). The CDR3 spans 16 residues. Germline assignment: CDR1 KGHSH and CDR2 LQKENI. V lost 2 bases and J lost 6, with 19 bases in between. CDR3 nucleotide sequence: TGTGCCAGCTCACCAATCCGGGGAGGGGCTCCGGATGGCTACACCTTC. This translates into CASSPIRGGAPDGYTF. Using reference TRBV18 and TRBJ1-2 for the parts outside the CDR3, the full variable domain is NAGVMQNPRHLVRRRGQEARLRCSPMKGHSHVYWYRQLPEEGLKFMVYLQKENIIDESGMPKERFSAEFPKEGPSILRIQQVVRGDSAAYFCASSPIRGGAPDGYTFGSGTRLTVV.

This clonotype was seen at least ten times. The gene calls are TRBV20-1 and TRBJ1-1, with TRBD1 as a possible D gene (5 bases). The germline gives CDR1 DFQATT, CDR2 SNEGSKA (reference sequence). CDR3 length equals 14 residues. V lost 1 base to trimming and J lost 4 bases, with 13 bases between them. The CDR3 sequence is CSARVGGWGTEAFF. CDR3 nucleotide sequence: TGCAGTGCTAGAGTTGGGGGATGGGGCACTGAAGCTTTCTTT.

This clonotype was observed at least ten times. The CDR3 end shows no conserved phenylalanine or tryptophan, and so a read error is likely. The DNA is left out, because the CDR3 cannot be placed on it with certainty; the CDR3 is given as TCRdb lists it. The chain has TRBV6-5 and TRBJ2-5; the table's D gene call, TRBD2, was not cross checked with the DNA. CDR1 and CDR2 (germline): MNHEY, SVGAGI. The CDR3 is made up of 9 amino acids, end residues included. CDR3 sequence reads: CASSYPRRR.

CDR3 in DNA: TGTGCCAGCAGCCAAGCGAAGGGGAGGTACGAGCAGTACTTC. Its protein is CASSQAKGRYEQYF. This rearrangement joins TRBV3-1 to TRBJ2-7; TRBD2 is a possible D gene (6 bases). The ends were cut back, 1 base at V and 4 bases at J, with 11 bases in the middle. Looked up from germline, CDR1 is LGHDT and CDR2 is YNNKEL (reference sequence). The CDR3 spans 14 residues.